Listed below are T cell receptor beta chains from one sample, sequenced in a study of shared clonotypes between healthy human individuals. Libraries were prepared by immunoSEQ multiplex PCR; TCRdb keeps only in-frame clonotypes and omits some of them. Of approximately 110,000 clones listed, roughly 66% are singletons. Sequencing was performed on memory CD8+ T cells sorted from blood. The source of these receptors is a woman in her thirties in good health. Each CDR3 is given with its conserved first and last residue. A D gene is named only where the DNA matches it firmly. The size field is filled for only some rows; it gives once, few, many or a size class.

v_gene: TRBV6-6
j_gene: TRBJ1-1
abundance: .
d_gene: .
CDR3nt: TGTGCCAGCAGTCCCACTCGTATGTACCTGTCGGAGGAAGCTTTCTTT
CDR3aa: CASSPTRMYLSEEAFF

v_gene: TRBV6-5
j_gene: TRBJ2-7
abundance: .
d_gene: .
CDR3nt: TGTGCCAGCGGTCTATGGGCCGAGCAGTACTTC
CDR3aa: CASGLWAEQYF

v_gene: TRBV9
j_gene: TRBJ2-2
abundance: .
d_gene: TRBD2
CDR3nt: TGTGCCAGCAGCGAGGAGGGACTAATGGTCGGGGAGCTGTTTTTT
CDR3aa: CASSEEGLMVGELFF

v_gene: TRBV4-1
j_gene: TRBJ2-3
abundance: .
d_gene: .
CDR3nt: TGCGCCAGCAGCCGAAGCCAAACTAGGTTCCCAGATACGCAGTATTTT
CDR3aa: CASSRSQTRFPDTQYF

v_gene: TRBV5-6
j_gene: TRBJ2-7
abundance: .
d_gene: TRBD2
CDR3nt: TGTGCCAGCAGCTTGGTAGCGGGAGGTACCTACGAGCAGTACTTC
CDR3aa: CASSLVAGGTYEQYF

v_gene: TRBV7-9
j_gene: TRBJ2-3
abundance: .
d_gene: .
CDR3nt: TGTGCCAGCAGCTTAGTTTTGGGCGGATACACAGATACGCAGTATTTT
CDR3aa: CASSLVLGGYTDTQYF

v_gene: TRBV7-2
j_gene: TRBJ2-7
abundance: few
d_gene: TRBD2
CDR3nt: TGTGCCAGCAGCTTACAGCGGGATACCTACGAGCAGTACTTC
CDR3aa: CASSLQRDTYEQYF

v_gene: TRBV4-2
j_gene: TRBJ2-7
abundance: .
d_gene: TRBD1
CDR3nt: TGTGCCAGCAGCCAAGAGCCCGGGACAGGGGGCGACGAGCAGTACTTC
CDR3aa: CASSQEPGTGGDEQYF

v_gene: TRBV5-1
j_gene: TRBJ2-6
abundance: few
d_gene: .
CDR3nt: TGCGCCAGCAGCTTGTCTGGGGGTCAACTCTCTGGGGCCAACGTCCTGACTTTC
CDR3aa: CASSLSGGQLSGANVLTF

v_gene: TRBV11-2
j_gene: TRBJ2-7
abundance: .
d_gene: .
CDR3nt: TGTGCCAGCAGCTTACCCTACGCCTACGAGCAGTACTTC
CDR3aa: CASSLPYAYEQYF

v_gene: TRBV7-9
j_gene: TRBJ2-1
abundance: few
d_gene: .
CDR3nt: TGTGCCAGCAGTCCAACGAGGGCAGGGGAAGCGGCTTACAATGAGCAGTTCTTC
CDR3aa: CASSPTRAGEAAYNEQFF

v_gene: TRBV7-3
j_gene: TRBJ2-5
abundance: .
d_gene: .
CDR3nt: TGTGCCAGGAGTAAACAGGGACTAACAAGGGAGACCCAGTACTTC
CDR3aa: CARSKQGLTRETQYF

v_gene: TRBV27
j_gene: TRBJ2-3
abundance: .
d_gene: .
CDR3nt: TGTGCCAGCAGTCGAGGGGGGACGGGAGAAGATACGCAGTATTTT
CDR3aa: CASSRGGTGEDTQYF

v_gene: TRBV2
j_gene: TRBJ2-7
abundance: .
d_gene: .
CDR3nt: TGTGCCAGCAGTGAAGGGACAGTCCCGGGCTACGAGCAGTACTTC
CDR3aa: CASSEGTVPGYEQYF

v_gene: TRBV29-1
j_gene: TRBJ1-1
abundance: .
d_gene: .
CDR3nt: TGCAGCGCAGTAACAGGGAAAGCTTTCTTT
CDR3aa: CSAVTGKAFF

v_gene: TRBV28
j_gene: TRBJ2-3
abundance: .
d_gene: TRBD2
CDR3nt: TGTGCCAGCAGCAATCTGGGACTAGTCACAGATACGCAGTATTTT
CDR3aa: CASSNLGLVTDTQYF

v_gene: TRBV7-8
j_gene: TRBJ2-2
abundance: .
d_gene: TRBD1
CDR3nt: TGTGCCAGCAGCCCATACAGGGGTACCGGGGAGCTGTTTTTT
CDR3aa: CASSPYRGTGELFF

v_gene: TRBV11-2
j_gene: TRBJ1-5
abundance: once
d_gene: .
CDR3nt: TGTGCCAGCAGCCAAGTATCCGAAGGGGCCGACCACGTACGGCCCCAGCATTTT
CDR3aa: CASSQVSEGADHVRPQHF

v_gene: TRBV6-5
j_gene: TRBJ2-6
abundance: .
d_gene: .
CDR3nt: TGTGCCAGCAGTGCAGGGTCTGGGGCCAACGTCCTGACTTTC
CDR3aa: CASSAGSGANVLTF

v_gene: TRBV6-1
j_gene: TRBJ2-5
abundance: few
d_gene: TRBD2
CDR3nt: TGTGCCGGCTCTCGTCTAGCGGAAGAGACCCAGTACTTC
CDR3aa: CAGSRLAEETQYF

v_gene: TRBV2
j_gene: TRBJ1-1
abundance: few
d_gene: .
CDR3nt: TGTGCCAGCAGCGTCCAGGACCTCCAGGGTACTGAAGCTTTCTTT
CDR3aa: CASSVQDLQGTEAFF

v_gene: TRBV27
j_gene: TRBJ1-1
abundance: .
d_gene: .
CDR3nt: TGTGCCAGCAGTTTAAAGCTGACGAACACTGAAGCTTTCTTT
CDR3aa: CASSLKLTNTEAFF

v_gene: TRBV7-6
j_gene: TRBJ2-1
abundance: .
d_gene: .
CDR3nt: TGTGCCAGCAGCTCGCGTCAGGGCAATGAGCAGTTCTTC
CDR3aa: CASSSRQGNEQFF

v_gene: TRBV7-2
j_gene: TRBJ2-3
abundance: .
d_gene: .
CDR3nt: TGTGCCAGCAGCTTACTTCCGTCTAGCACAGATACGCAGTATTTT
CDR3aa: CASSLLPSSTDTQYF

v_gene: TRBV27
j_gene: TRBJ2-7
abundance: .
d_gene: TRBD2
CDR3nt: TGTGCCAGCAGTCCTCTAGCGGGATCCTACGAGCAGTACTTC
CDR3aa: CASSPLAGSYEQYF

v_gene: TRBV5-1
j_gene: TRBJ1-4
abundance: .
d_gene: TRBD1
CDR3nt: TGCGCCAGCAGACCCGTAGAGGGGGCCACTAATGAAAAACTGTTTTTT
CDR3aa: CASRPVEGATNEKLFF

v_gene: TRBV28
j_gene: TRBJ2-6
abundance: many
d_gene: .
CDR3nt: TGTGCCAGCAGTTTGACATTATCTGGGGCCAACGTCCTGACTTTC
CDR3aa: CASSLTLSGANVLTF

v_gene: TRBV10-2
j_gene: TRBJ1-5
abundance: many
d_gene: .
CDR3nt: TGCGCCAGCAGTGAAGAGGGAGTTAGCAATCAGCCCCAGCATTTT
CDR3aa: CASSEEGVSNQPQHF

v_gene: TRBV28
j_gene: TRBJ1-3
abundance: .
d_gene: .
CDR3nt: TGTGCCAGCAGTTTCAACAGGGTTGGAAACACCATATATTTT
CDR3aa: CASSFNRVGNTIYF

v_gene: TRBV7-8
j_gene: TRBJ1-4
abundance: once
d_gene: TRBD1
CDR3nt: TGTGCCAGCAGCCCGACAGGGGCTAATGAAAAACTGTTTTTT
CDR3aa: CASSPTGANEKLFF

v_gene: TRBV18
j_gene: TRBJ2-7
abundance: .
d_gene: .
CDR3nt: TGTGCCAGCTCACCACGGGGGGCCGAGCAGTACTTC
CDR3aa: CASSPRGAEQYF

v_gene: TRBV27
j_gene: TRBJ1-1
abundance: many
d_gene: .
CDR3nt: TGTGCCAGCAGTGTGGACTGGGGCACTGAAGCTTTCTTT
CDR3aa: CASSVDWGTEAFF

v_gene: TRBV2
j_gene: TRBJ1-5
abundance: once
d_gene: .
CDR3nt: TGTGCCAGCAGCCCGGGGCCCTGGACAGTAAGCAATCAGCCCCAGCATTTT
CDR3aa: CASSPGPWTVSNQPQHF

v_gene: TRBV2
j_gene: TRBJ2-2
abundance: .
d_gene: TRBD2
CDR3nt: TGTGCCAGCATTGGGACTAGCGGGAGGGCCGGGGAGCTGTTTTTT
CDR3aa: CASIGTSGRAGELFF

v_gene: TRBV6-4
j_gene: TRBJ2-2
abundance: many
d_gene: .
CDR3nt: TGTGCCAGCAGTGCCGGAGCCACCGGGGAGCTGTTTTTT
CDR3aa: CASSAGATGELFF